Presented here are 6 T cell receptor beta chains from one specimen sequenced in a study of OX40 agonist ivuxolimab in advanced cancers. Receptor amplification or capture employed the immunoSEQ multiplex PCR assay. Entries here come from immuneACCESS through TCRdb and include only in-frame sequences with V and J called. Some clones fail to appear in such tables; in the studies checked, an unresolved V gene covers under half of the shortfall, and the cause of the remainder is unknown. This sample is represented by 150,000 to 190,000 clones; roughly 94% of them were singletons. The ten largest clones capture 0.3% to 0.35% of the sample. The source was CD4+ or CD8+ T cells sorted from blood, collected in a trial of the OX40 agonist ivuxolimab. These receptors were taken from an adult with an advanced solid tumor such as melanoma, head and neck, liver or kidney cancer.

The J gene is TRBJ2-7, the V gene TRBV7-2; TRBD1 matches 9 bases. The length of the CDR3 is 14 residues. The V gene end was trimmed by 5 bases and the J gene end by 3 bases; junction bases not matched to a gene: 5. In germline, CDR1 is SGHTA, CDR2 FQGNSA. In DNA, the CDR3 is TGTGCCAGCAGCCCAACAGGGGGCAACTACGAGCAGTACTTC. It codes for CASSPTGGNYEQYF.

The rearrangement links TRBV5-6 to TRBJ1-1; the D is unclear. The CDR3 is 11 residues long. V was clipped by 4 bases and J by 6 bases, with 7 bases between them. Germline V gives CDR1 SGHDT, CDR2 YYEEEE. The CDR3 is CASSPRPEAFF. The DNA for the CDR3 is TGTGCCAGCAGCCCCAGGCCTGAAGCTTTCTTT.

This clone appeared a single time. This chain uses TRBV28 with TRBJ2-7; weak D call: TRBD2 (5 bases). Germline lookup yields CDR1 MDHEN and CDR2 SYDVKM. This CDR3 region has 14 residues. Trimming shortened V by 5 bases and J by 7 bases, and 18 bases separated the two germline ends. The CDR3 nucleotides are TGTGCCAGCAGTCCCGCCCCCGGGCGCGGGGAGCAGTACTTC. The encoded protein is CASSPAPGRGEQYF.

The rearrangement uses TRBV6-1 and TRBJ2-3; D may correspond to TRBD1 or TRBD2 (5 bases each). The CDR3 has 14 amino acids. The V gene's germline CDR1 is MNHNS and CDR2 SASEGT. Trimming cost V 5 bases and J 3 bases, with 12 bases left between them. CDR3 region: CASSQGPITDTQYF. CDR3 sequence (DNA): TGTGCCAGCAGTCAGGGACCAATAACAGATACGCAGTATTTT.

The genes are TRBV6-5 and TRBJ1-1, with 9 bases that match TRBD1. Germline V lookup: CDR1 MNHEY, CDR2 SVGAGI. Losses at the gene ends were 2 bases for V and 11 bases for J; bases not matched to a gene: 6. The CDR3 covers 13 residues. CDR3 region: CASSYAGTGSAFF. The CDR3 coding sequence is TGTGCCAGCAGTTACGCCGGGACAGGGAGTGCTTTCTTT.

The gene calls are TRBV27 and TRBJ2-7; D might be TRBD2 (6 bases). The V end lost 6 bases, the J end lost 3 bases, and 18 bases lay between the germline ends. This CDR3 has 15 residues. Germline V gene lookup returns CDR1 MNHEY and CDR2 SMNVEV (reference sequence). The CDR3 sequence: CASRSGTGVRYEQYF. CDR3 DNA sequence: TGTGCCAGCAGGAGTGGAACGGGAGTGCGCTACGAGCAGTACTTC.